The T cell receptor beta chain under discussion was sequenced for a study of T cell changes during pregnancy in multiple sclerosis. This clone was seen just once. Profiled with immunoSEQ multiplex PCR; TCRdb holds only in-frame clones, not every one. The sample includes 26,000 or so clones, 92% of them seen just once. The CDR3 is made up of 13 amino acids. Trimming removed 1 base from V and 3 bases from J; junction bases left unmatched: 1. Germline V lookup: CDR1 SGHRS, CDR2 YFSETQ. Sequenced material: peripheral blood, taken in the first trimester of pregnancy. This TCR came from a female donor in good health, enrolled as a control in a pregnancy study. The chain links TRBV5-1 to TRBJ2-7; 7 bases agree with TRBD1. CDR3 coding DNA: TGCGCCAGCAGCTTGAGGGACAGCTACGAGCAGTACTTC. Translation: CASSLRDSYEQYF.